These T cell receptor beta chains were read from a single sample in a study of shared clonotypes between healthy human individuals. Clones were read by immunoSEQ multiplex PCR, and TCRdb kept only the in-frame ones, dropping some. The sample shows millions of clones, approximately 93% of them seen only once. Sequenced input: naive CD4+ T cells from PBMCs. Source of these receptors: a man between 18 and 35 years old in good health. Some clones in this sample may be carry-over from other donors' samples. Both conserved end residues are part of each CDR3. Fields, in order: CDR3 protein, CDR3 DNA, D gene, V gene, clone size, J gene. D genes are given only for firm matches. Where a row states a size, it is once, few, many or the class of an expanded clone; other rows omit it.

cdr3_aa: CASSLEGTVPLVYF; cdr3_nt: TGTGCCAGCAGCTTGGAAGGGACAGTGCCTTTGGTGTACTTC; d_call: TRBD1; v_call: TRBV5-8; clone_size: -; j_call: TRBJ2-7
cdr3_aa: CASSLRRIDSNQPQHF; cdr3_nt: TGTGCCAGCAGCTTGCGCAGAATAGATAGCAATCAGCCCCAGCATTTT; d_call: -; v_call: TRBV5-6; clone_size: -; j_call: TRBJ1-5
cdr3_aa: CASSYRGMGTDTQYF; cdr3_nt: TGTGCCAGCAGTTATCGGGGGATGGGGACAGATACGCAGTATTTT; d_call: -; v_call: TRBV6-5; clone_size: -; j_call: TRBJ2-3
cdr3_aa: CASTTQQGSGGNEQFF; cdr3_nt: TGTGCCAGCACCACACAACAGGGGTCAGGGGGCAATGAGCAGTTCTTC; d_call: TRBD1; v_call: TRBV28; clone_size: -; j_call: TRBJ2-1
cdr3_aa: CASSPRTSGSGVYEQYF; cdr3_nt: TGTGCCAGCTCACCACGGACTAGCGGGAGTGGGGTCTACGAGCAGTACTTC; d_call: TRBD2; v_call: TRBV18; clone_size: -; j_call: TRBJ2-7
cdr3_aa: CASSGDSANEKLFF; cdr3_nt: TGTGCCAGCAGCGGGGACAGTGCGAATGAAAAACTGTTTTTT; d_call: TRBD1; v_call: TRBV5-4; clone_size: -; j_call: TRBJ1-4
cdr3_aa: CAAIGTFQNTGELFF; cdr3_nt: TGTGCCGCGATTGGGACATTCCAAAACACCGGGGAGCTGTTTTTT; d_call: -; v_call: TRBV2; clone_size: -; j_call: TRBJ2-2
cdr3_aa: CASSGLPYNEQFF; cdr3_nt: TGTGCCAGTAGTGGACTACCCTACAATGAGCAGTTCTTC; d_call: -; v_call: TRBV19; clone_size: -; j_call: TRBJ2-1
cdr3_aa: CASSPDPGPGELFF; cdr3_nt: TGTGCCAGCAGCCCGGACCCCGGACCCGGGGAGCTGTTTTTT; d_call: -; v_call: TRBV7-9; clone_size: -; j_call: TRBJ2-2
cdr3_aa: CASSLRTGGGSNEQFF; cdr3_nt: TGTGCCAGCAGCTTAAGGACCGGGGGGGGATCCAATGAGCAGTTCTTC; d_call: TRBD2; v_call: TRBV5-4; clone_size: once; j_call: TRBJ2-1
cdr3_aa: CASSPGLVGDGEQFF; cdr3_nt: TGTGCCAGCAGCCCAGGGTTGGTAGGGGATGGTGAGCAGTTCTTC; d_call: -; v_call: TRBV7-6; clone_size: -; j_call: TRBJ2-1
cdr3_aa: CASNTGTSYNEQFF; cdr3_nt: TGTGCCAGCAATACGGGAACCTCCTACAATGAGCAGTTCTTC; d_call: -; v_call: TRBV11-2; clone_size: once; j_call: TRBJ2-1
cdr3_aa: CASSVTGGTGNTIYF; cdr3_nt: TGTGCCAGTAGTGTAACAGGGGGTACTGGAAACACCATATATTTT; d_call: TRBD1; v_call: TRBV19; clone_size: -; j_call: TRBJ1-3
cdr3_aa: CASGKNTIYF; cdr3_nt: TGTGCCAGCGGGAAAAACACCATATATTTT; d_call: -; v_call: TRBV28; clone_size: few; j_call: TRBJ1-3
cdr3_aa: CASSEVGAGPSYEQYF; cdr3_nt: TGTGCCAGCAGTGAAGTCGGGGCAGGTCCCTCCTACGAGCAGTACTTC; d_call: -; v_call: TRBV2; clone_size: -; j_call: TRBJ2-7
cdr3_aa: CASSATGQGSYEQYF; cdr3_nt: TGTGCCAGTAGTGCCACCGGACAGGGGTCCTACGAGCAGTACTTC; d_call: TRBD1; v_call: TRBV19; clone_size: -; j_call: TRBJ2-7
cdr3_aa: CASSESAGLSTDTQYF; cdr3_nt: TGCGCCAGCAGTGAGTCAGCGGGGTTAAGCACAGATACGCAGTATTTT; d_call: TRBD2; v_call: TRBV10-1; clone_size: -; j_call: TRBJ2-3